This T cell receptor beta chain derives from a study of T-cell memory formation after mild COVID-19. Via MiXCR, TCRdb re-called the 5' RACE reads, giving one row per CDR3 protein. The table records around 440,000 distinct CDR3 sequences, 15% to 20% of them present only once. CDR1 and CDR2 (germline): SEHNR, FQNEAQ (reference sequence). The V gene lost 4 bases and the J gene lost 6 bases, with 12 bases spanning the gap. The CDR3 has 13 residues. This clonotype was observed at least ten times. The receptor comes from an adult woman who had mild COVID-19 (a few samples of this study predate the infection). Cell type and time point are not known. The chain couples TRBV7-9 to TRBJ1-2; maybe TRBD1 (5 bases). Sequenced material: PBMCs or a T cell subset sorted from them (not recorded which). CDR3: CASSWPTQDGYTF. CDR3 bases: TGTGCCAGCAGCTGGCCCACACAGGATGGCTACACCTTC.